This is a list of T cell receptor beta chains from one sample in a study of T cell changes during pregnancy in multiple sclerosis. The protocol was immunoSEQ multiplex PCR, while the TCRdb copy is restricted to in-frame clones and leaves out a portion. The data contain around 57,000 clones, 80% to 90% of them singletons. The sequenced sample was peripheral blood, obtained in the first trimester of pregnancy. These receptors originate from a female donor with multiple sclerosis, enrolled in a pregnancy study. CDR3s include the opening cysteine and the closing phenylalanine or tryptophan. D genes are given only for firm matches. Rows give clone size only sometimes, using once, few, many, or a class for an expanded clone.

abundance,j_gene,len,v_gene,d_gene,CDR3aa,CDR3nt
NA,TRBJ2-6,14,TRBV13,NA,CASSPPRGANVLTF,TGTGCCAGCAGCCCCCCCCGGGGGGCCAACGTCCTGACTTTC
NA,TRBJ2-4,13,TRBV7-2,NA,CASSPGAKNIQYF,TGTGCCAGCAGCCCAGGGGCCAAAAACATTCAGTACTTC
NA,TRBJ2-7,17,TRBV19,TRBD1,CASSALSPGTGGYEQYF,TGTGCCAGTAGTGCGCTCTCCCCCGGGACAGGGGGCTACGAGCAGTACTTC
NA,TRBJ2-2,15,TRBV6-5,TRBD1,CASKTGGLNTGELFF,TGTGCCAGCAAAACAGGGGGCCTGAACACCGGGGAGCTGTTTTTT
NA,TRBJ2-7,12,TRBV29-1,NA,CSVEERDYEQYF,TGCAGCGTTGAAGAGAGGGACTACGAGCAGTACTTC
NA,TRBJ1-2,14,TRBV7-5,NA,CVRSLDRVLKDYTF,TGTGTCAGAAGCTTGGACAGGGTTTTGAAGGACTACACCTTC
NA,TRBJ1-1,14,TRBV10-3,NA,CAIREEGLNTEAFF,TGTGCCATCAGGGAGGAGGGCCTGAACACTGAAGCTTTCTTT
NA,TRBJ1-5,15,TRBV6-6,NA,CASSPVPFGNQPQHF,TGTGCCAGCAGTCCCGTCCCGTTTGGCAATCAGCCCCAGCATTTT
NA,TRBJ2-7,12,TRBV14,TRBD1,CASSPDRVEQYF,TGTGCCAGCAGCCCGGACAGGGTCGAGCAGTACTTC
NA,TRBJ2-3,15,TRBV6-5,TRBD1,CASSYSDRDADTQYF,TGTGCCAGCAGTTACTCGGACAGGGACGCAGATACGCAGTATTTT
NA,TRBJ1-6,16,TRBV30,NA,CAWREQVIDYNSPLHF,TGTGCCTGGAGAGAACAGGTGATTGACTATAATTCACCCCTCCACTTT
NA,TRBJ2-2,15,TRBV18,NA,CASSPQGQNTGELFF,TGTGCCAGCTCACCCCAGGGACAGAACACCGGGGAGCTGTTTTTT
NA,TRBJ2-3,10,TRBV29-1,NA,CSVAHGGTSF,TGCAGCGTGGCCCACGGGGGAACCTCTTTT
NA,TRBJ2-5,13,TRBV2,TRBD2,CASSDTGGETQYF,TGTGCCAGCAGCGACACGGGGGGGGAGACCCAGTACTTC
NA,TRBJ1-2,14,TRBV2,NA,CASHWGGSGSGYTF,TGTGCCAGCCACTGGGGAGGCAGTGGGTCTGGCTACACCTTC
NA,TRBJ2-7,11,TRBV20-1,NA,CSAPQGHEQYF,TGCAGTGCTCCACAGGGTCACGAGCAGTACTTC
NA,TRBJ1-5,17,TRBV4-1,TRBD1,CASSPGQGVYSNQPQHF,TGCGCCAGCAGCCCGGGACAGGGAGTTTATAGCAATCAGCCCCAGCATTTT
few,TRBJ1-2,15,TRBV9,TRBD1,CASSVGGQGDYGYTF,TGTGCCAGCAGCGTAGGAGGACAGGGTGACTATGGCTACACCTTC
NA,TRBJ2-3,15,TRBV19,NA,CASSDTGVSTDTQYF,TGTGCCAGTAGCGACACCGGGGTAAGCACAGATACGCAGTATTTT
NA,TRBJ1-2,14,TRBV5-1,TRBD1,CASSPGQGIEGYTF,TGCGCCAGCAGCCCGGGACAGGGAATAGAGGGCTACACCTTC
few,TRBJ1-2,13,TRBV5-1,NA,CASSSDILYGYTF,TGCGCCAGCAGCTCGGACATTCTCTATGGCTACACCTTC
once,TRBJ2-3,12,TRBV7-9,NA,CASSSTTHTQYF,TGTGCCAGCAGCTCGACTACGCATACGCAGTATTTT
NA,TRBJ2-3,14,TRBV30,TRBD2,CAWSGTSARDTQYF,TGTGCCTGGAGTGGGACTAGCGCCAGAGATACGCAGTATTTT
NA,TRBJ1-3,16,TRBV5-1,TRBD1,CASSDPTGGTGNTIYF,TGCGCCAGCAGCGATCCCACAGGGGGGACTGGAAACACCATATATTTT
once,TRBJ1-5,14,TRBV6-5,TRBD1,CASSFLTGDQPQHF,TGTGCCAGCAGTTTTCTTACAGGGGATCAGCCCCAGCATTTT
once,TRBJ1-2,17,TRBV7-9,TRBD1,CASSSQGVEAGNYGYTF,TGTGCCAGCAGCTCTCAGGGGGTTGAGGCAGGGAACTATGGCTACACCTTC
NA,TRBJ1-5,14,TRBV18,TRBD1,CASSEGQGYQPQHF,TGTGCCAGCTCAGAGGGACAGGGATATCAGCCCCAGCATTTT
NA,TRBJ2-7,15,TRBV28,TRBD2,CASSSPSGRFDEQYF,TGTGCCAGCAGTTCTCCTAGCGGCAGGTTTGACGAGCAGTACTTC
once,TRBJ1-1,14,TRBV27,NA,CASSDDRYNLRAFF,TGTGCCAGCAGTGACGACAGGTATAATCTGAGAGCTTTCTTT
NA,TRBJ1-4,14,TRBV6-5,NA,CASGYRTSNEKLFF,TGTGCCAGCGGCTACAGGACATCTAATGAAAAACTGTTTTTT
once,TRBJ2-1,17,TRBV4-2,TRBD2,CASSQNIGLAGGLEQFF,TGTGCCAGCAGCCAGAACATCGGACTAGCGGGAGGGCTTGAGCAGTTCTTC
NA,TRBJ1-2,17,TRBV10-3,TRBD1,CAISPGTGGTPNYGYTF,TGTGCCATCAGTCCCGGGACAGGGGGCACCCCTAACTATGGCTACACCTTC
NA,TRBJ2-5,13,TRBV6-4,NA,CASSVLDGETQYF,TGTGCCAGCAGTGTGTTAGATGGAGAGACCCAGTACTTC
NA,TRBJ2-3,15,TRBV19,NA,CASSVGHGVSDTQYF,TGTGCCAGTAGTGTGGGACATGGAGTATCAGATACGCAGTATTTT
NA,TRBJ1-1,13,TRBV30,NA,CAWARLYTGNAFF,TGTGCCTGGGCTCGGCTATATACAGGGAATGCTTTCTTT
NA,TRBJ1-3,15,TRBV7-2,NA,CASSLLLLSGNTIYF,TGTGCCAGCAGTCTTTTGCTACTCTCTGGAAACACCATATATTTT
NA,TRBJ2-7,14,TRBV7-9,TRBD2,CASSLSASGGEQYF,TGTGCCAGCAGCTTATCGGCTAGCGGGGGCGAGCAGTACTTC
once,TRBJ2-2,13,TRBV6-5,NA,CASSYSSVGELFF,TGTGCCAGCAGTTACTCGTCGGTCGGGGAGCTGTTTTTT
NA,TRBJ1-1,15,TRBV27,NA,CASSPGQGRVTEAFF,TGTGCCAGCAGTCCAGGTCAGGGGAGGGTCACTGAAGCTTTCTTT
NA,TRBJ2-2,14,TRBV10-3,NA,CAISESRGTGELFF,TGTGCCATCAGTGAGTCGCGAGGGACCGGGGAGCTGTTTTTT
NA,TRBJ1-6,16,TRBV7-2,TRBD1,CASSLSYGTANSPLHF,TGTGCCAGCAGCTTGAGTTACGGGACAGCTAATTCACCCCTCCACTTT
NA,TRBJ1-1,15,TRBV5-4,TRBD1,CASTPNLRGDTEAFF,TGTGCCAGCACCCCGAACCTCAGGGGGGACACTGAAGCTTTCTTT
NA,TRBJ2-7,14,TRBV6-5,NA,CASSYSFESYEQYF,TGTGCCAGCAGTTACTCGTTTGAGTCCTACGAGCAGTACTTC
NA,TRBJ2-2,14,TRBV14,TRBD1,CASSQGQGAEELFF,TGTGCCAGCAGCCAGGGACAGGGGGCGGAGGAGCTGTTTTTT
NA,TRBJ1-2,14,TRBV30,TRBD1,CAWSVSRDSYGYTF,TGTGCCTGGAGTGTCAGCCGGGACAGCTATGGCTACACCTTC
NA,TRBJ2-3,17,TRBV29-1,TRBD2,CSVEGLPSGSLTDTQYF,TGCAGCGTTGAAGGTCTGCCTAGCGGGAGTTTAACAGATACGCAGTATTTT
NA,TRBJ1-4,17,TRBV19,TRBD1,CASSIIGRGGDEEKLFF,TGTGCCAGTAGTATTATAGGAAGAGGGGGCGATGAAGAAAAACTGTTTTTT
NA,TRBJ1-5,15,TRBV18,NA,CASSLEQGGNQPQHF,TGTGCCAGCTCTCTCGAACAGGGTGGCAATCAGCCCCAGCATTTT
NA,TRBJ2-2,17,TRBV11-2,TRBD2,CASSVRSGTDMTGELFF,TGTGCCAGCAGCGTACGCAGCGGGACCGATATGACCGGGGAGCTGTTTTTT
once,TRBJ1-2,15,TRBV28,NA,CASSLSGVPNYGYTF,TGTGCCAGCAGTTTATCCGGGGTTCCTAACTATGGCTACACCTTC
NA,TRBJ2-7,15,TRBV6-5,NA,CASSLRGLPPYEQYF,TGTGCCAGCAGCCTTCGCGGTCTCCCACCCTACGAGCAGTACTTC
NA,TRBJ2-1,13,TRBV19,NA,CASRRDNYNEQFF,TGTGCCTCCCGACGGGACAACTACAATGAGCAGTTCTTC
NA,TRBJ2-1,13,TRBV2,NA,CASGRELMNEQFF,TGTGCCAGCGGTCGGGAGCTTATGAATGAGCAGTTCTTC
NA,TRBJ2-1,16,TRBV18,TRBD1,CASSRFRDRAYNEQFF,TGTGCCAGCTCACGTTTCCGGGACAGGGCCTACAATGAGCAGTTCTTC